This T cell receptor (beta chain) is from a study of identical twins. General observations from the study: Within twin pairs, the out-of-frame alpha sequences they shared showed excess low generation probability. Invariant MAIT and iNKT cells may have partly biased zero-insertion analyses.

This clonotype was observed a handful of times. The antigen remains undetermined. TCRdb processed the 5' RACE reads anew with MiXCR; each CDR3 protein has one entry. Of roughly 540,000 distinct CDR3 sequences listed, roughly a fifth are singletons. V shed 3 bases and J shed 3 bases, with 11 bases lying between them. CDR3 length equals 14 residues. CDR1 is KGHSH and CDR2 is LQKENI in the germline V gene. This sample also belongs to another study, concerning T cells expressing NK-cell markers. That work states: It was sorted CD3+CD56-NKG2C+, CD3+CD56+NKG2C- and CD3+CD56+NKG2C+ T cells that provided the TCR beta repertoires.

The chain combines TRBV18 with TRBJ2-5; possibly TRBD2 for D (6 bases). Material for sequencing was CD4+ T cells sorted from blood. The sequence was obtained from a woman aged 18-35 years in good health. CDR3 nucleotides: TGTGCCAGCTCACCGGGACTTACTGAAGAGACCCAGTACTTC. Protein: CASSPGLTEETQYF.